Presented here are 18 T cell receptor beta chains from one specimen sequenced in a study of T cell changes during pregnancy in multiple sclerosis. Some clones are missing from TCRdb's copy, which holds only in-frame ones; the method was immunoSEQ multiplex PCR. The sample shows 64,000 or so clones, over 95% of them seen only once. The starting material was CD8+ T cells from peripheral blood mononuclear cells, obtained after pregnancy. These receptors all stem from a female donor with multiple sclerosis, enrolled in a pregnancy study.

The chain combines TRBV11-2 with TRBJ2-7; 9 bases align to TRBD1. The trim removed 5 bases at V and 5 bases at J, leaving 19 bases unmatched. Looked up from germline, CDR1 is SGHAT and CDR2 is FQNNGV. CDR3 length: 18 amino acids. CDR3 residues: CASSPSGTGRASLDEQYF. CDR3 sequence (DNA): TGTGCCAGCAGCCCCTCCGGGACAGGGAGGGCGTCCTTGGACGAGCAGTACTTC.

The chain has TRBV6-1 and TRBJ2-1, with 7 bases aligning to TRBD2. The CDR3 is made up of 15 amino acids. The V and J ends lost 7 bases and 0 bases, in that order; junction bases with no gene match: 6. The germline V gene has CDR1 MNHNS and CDR2 SASEGT. DNA for the CDR3: TGTGCCAGCATTGATCGCGGGAGCTCCTACAATGAGCAGTTCTTC. Protein product: CASIDRGSSYNEQFF.

This clone was recorded once. This sequence joins TRBV19 and TRBJ2-7; D may be TRBD1 (5 bases). The CDR3 runs 12 residues. V was pared by 7 bases and J by 1 base, with 8 bases between. Germline CDR1 LNHDA, CDR2 SQIVND (reference sequence). This CDR3 is CASKGYSYEQYF. CDR3 sequence (DNA): TGTGCCAGTAAGGGGTATTCCTACGAGCAGTACTTC.

CDR3 sequence: CATSTDRGRTQPQHF. CDR3 nucleotide sequence: TGTGCCACCAGCACAGACAGGGGGCGCACTCAGCCCCAGCATTTT. This chain joins TRBV15 and TRBJ1-5; 10 nucleotides agree with TRBD1. From germline, CDR1 is LNHNV and CDR2 YYDKDF (reference sequence). The CDR3 is 15 residues long. V was pared by 4 bases and J by 6 bases, with 6 bases of the junction left unmatched.

The CDR3: CASRAGSGHNEQFF. CDR3 sequence (DNA): TGTGCCAGCAGGGCGGGCTCCGGGCACAATGAGCAGTTCTTC. V gene TRBV6-5 combines with J gene TRBJ2-1; a weak D match, TRBD2 (5 bases). The CDR3 contains 14 residues. Germline values: CDR1 MNHEY, CDR2 SVGAGI. V was cut by 6 bases and J by 5 bases, with 14 bases left in between.

The chain links TRBV7-9 to TRBJ1-2, with D perhaps matching TRBD1 (6 bases). The CDR3 runs 16 residues. The germline V gene encodes CDR1 SEHNR and CDR2 FQNEAQ (reference sequence). Trimming cost V 1 base and J 8 bases, with 20 bases left between them. CDR3 sequence reads: CASSLGPRVTGRGYTF. The CDR3 DNA sequence: TGTGCCAGCAGCTTAGGACCCCGGGTGACAGGAAGAGGCTACACCTTC. The variable domain in full, completed from reference TRBV7-9 and TRBJ1-2, reads DTGVSQNPRHKITKRGQNVTFRCDPISEHNRLYWYRQTLGQGPEFLTYFQNEAQLEKSRLLSDRFSAERPKGSFSTLEIQRTEQGDSAMYLCASSLGPRVTGRGYTFGSGTRLTVV.

The chain recombines TRBV6-6 with TRBJ1-1; 11 positions match TRBD1. Germline V lookup: CDR1 MNHNY, CDR2 SVGAGI (reference sequence). The length of the CDR3 is 15 residues. V lost 6 bases, J lost 4 bases, and 7 bases stayed unmatched. CDR3 sequence (DNA): TGTGCCAGCAGCTCTCCGGGACAGGGGGGCACTGAAGCTTTCTTT. Translated, it gives CASSSPGQGGTEAFF.

The V gene is TRBV6-5, the J gene TRBJ2-7, with D possibly being TRBD1 (6 bases). Germline assignment: CDR1 MNHEY and CDR2 SVGAGI. This CDR3 is built from 14 residues. V lost 5 bases, J lost 2 bases, and 13 bases lay in between. The CDR3 DNA reads as TGTGCCAGCAGTATCGCGGACAGTGCCTACGAGCAGTACTTC. Translation: CASSIADSAYEQYF.

Points on this clone: One junction end does not reproduce the germline sequence, and a read error may be involved. V and J are TRBV29-1 and TRBJ2-3, with D possibly being TRBD2 (5 bases). Germline assignment: CDR1 SQVTM and CDR2 ANQGSEA. This CDR3 is 8 amino acids long. The CDR3 loop is CSVEDGIF. In nucleotides, the CDR3 is TGCAGCGTTGAAGACGGGATTTTT.

The CDR3 coding sequence is TGTGCCAGCAGCCAGACTAGCGGGGAAGAGACCCAGTACTTC. This gives the protein CASSQTSGEETQYF. The chain joins TRBV5-4 to TRBJ2-5; the match to TRBD2 covers 11 bases. In germline, CDR1 is SGHNT, CDR2 YYREEE (reference sequence). V lost 4 bases and J lost 3; bases outside the gene matches: 2. This CDR3 is built from 14 residues.

This chain connects TRBV7-2 to TRBJ2-7, with a weak D call TRBD2 (8 bases). V was trimmed by 6 bases and J by 6 bases, leaving 21 bases between them. Germline V lookup: CDR1 SGHTA, CDR2 FQGNSA. The CDR3 runs 15 residues. Here the CDR3 reads CASRTEPGGGFEQYF. The CDR3 nucleotides read TGTGCCAGCAGGACTGAGCCGGGAGGGGGCTTCGAGCAGTACTTC.

Note on this clone: An end of the junction does not agree with germline; a read error may underlie this. The V gene is TRBV7-6, the J gene TRBJ1-5, with a possible D match to TRBD1 (5 bases). The CDR3 has 13 amino acids. Germline V lookup: CDR1 SGHVS, CDR2 FNYEAQ. CDR3 region: CDKLGGRRQPQHF. The CDR3 DNA follows: TGCGATAAGCTCGGGGGGAGGCGTCAGCCCCAGCATTTT.

The rearrangement links TRBV9 to TRBJ1-1; D gene unclear. This CDR3 region has 15 residues. The germline V gene encodes CDR1 SGDLS and CDR2 YYNGEE. The V gene lost 4 bases and the J gene lost 0 bases, with 13 bases spanning the gap. The CDR3 reads CASSPRTVVNTEAFF. The CDR3 DNA sequence: TGTGCCAGCAGCCCTCGGACTGTCGTGAACACTGAAGCTTTCTTT.

The genes are TRBV29-1 and TRBJ2-1; 8 positions agree with TRBD2. The CDR3 spans 13 residues. Per the germline V gene, CDR1 is SQVTM and CDR2 is ANQGSEA. The ends lost 8 bases at V and 3 bases at J; junction bases unmatched: 6. The CDR3 sequence: CSSPAGDYNEQFF. CDR3 in DNA: TGCAGCTCCCCAGCGGGAGACTACAATGAGCAGTTCTTC.

V gene TRBV27 combines with J gene TRBJ2-5; D is uncertain. The CDR3 sequence is 13 residues long. With 0 bases removed from V and 4 bases from J, the gap between germline ends came to 6 bases. Germline V lookup: CDR1 MNHEY, CDR2 SMNVEV (reference sequence). CDR3 residues: CASSLSIGETQYF. DNA of the CDR3: TGTGCCAGCAGTTTATCGATCGGAGAGACCCAGTACTTC.

The V and J genes are TRBV28 and TRBJ1-2; possible D gene TRBD1, 5 bases. V was trimmed by 2 bases and J by 4 bases, leaving 17 bases between them. The CDR3 length is 16 residues. Per the germline V gene, CDR1 is MDHEN and CDR2 is SYDVKM. The CDR3 is CASSLTPPGVGYGYTF. The CDR3 nucleotides are TGTGCCAGCAGTTTAACCCCGCCGGGGGTGGGCTATGGCTACACCTTC.

This chain connects TRBV27 to TRBJ2-1; 10 bases are a match to TRBD2. Germline trimming cut 3 bases from V and 7 bases from J; bases unmatched to any gene: 3. This CDR3 contains 14 residues. Germline V gene data show CDR1 as MNHEY and CDR2 as SMNVEV (reference sequence). The CDR3 bases are TGTGCCAGCAGTTTGACTAGCGGGTGGAATGAGCAGTTCTTC. This gives the protein CASSLTSGWNEQFF.

This sequence joins TRBV19 and TRBJ1-5, with D unclear. The CDR3 sequence is 17 residues long. Trimming stripped 3 bases from V and 0 bases from J, with 15 bases between. Germline V gene sequence: CDR1 LNHDA, CDR2 SQIVND (reference sequence). CDR3 coding DNA: TGTGCCAGTAGTATCGTTGTGGGCTCTGATAGCAATCAGCCCCAGCATTTT. It yields the protein CASSIVVGSDSNQPQHF.